Presented here are 20 T cell receptor beta chains from one specimen sequenced in a study of shared clonotypes between healthy human individuals. Naive CD8 cells comprised CD45RO-negative, CCR7-positively selected cells, excluding terminally differentiated effector memory CD45RA+ cells. Clones were read by immunoSEQ multiplex PCR, and TCRdb kept only the in-frame ones, dropping some. The table includes about 2.1 million clones, 85% to 95% detected once. Sequences were obtained from naive CD8+ T cells from PBMCs. These receptors all come from a man between 18 and 35 years old in good health. Some clones in this sample may be carry-over from other donors' samples.

V is TRBV27 and J is TRBJ1-2; 8 positions agree with TRBD1. Losses at the gene ends were 3 bases for V and 4 bases for J; bases not matched to a gene: 10. The CDR3 is 16 residues long. CDR1 and CDR2 from the germline V gene are MNHEY and SMNVEV (reference sequence). The CDR3 here is CASSFYSGGASYGYTF. The CDR3 DNA reads as TGTGCCAGCAGTTTTTACTCAGGGGGCGCGAGCTATGGCTACACCTTC.

V gene TRBV11-3 combines with J gene TRBJ2-7, with 7 bases lining up with TRBD2. The CDR3 has 14 amino acids. Germline loops: CDR1 SGHNT, CDR2 YENEEA. V was pared by 5 bases and J by 3 bases, with 7 bases of the junction left unmatched. The CDR3 region is CASSLYSGNYEQYF. DNA of the CDR3: TGTGCCAGCAGCCTCTACAGCGGGAACTACGAGCAGTACTTC.

The V call is TRBV27, the J call TRBJ2-7; tentative D call: TRBD2 (6 bases). Germline V gene sequence: CDR1 MNHEY, CDR2 SMNVEV (reference sequence). The CDR3 sequence is 13 residues long. V was cut by 1 base and J by 5 bases, with 9 bases left in between. This CDR3 is CASSLYGGNEQYF. The CDR3 bases are TGTGCCAGCAGTTTATACGGCGGGAACGAGCAGTACTTC.

The chain employs TRBV27 and TRBJ2-1; D is possibly TRBD2 (6 bases). This CDR3 has 18 amino acids. Trimming cost V 2 bases and J 2 bases, with 19 bases left between them. The germline gives CDR1 MNHEY, CDR2 SMNVEV (reference sequence). CDR3 DNA sequence: TGTGCCAGCAGTTTAGGAGTTTATGGAGGGGCCACCTACAATGAGCAGTTCTTC. Its translation: CASSLGVYGGATYNEQFF.

Only one count was recorded for this clone. This CDR3 is also generated by other DNA sequences in the sample. The chain carries TRBV7-9 and TRBJ2-2, with TRBD1 matching over 8 bases. Trimming cost V 5 bases and J 2 bases; bases outside gene matches: 7. From germline, CDR1 is SEHNR and CDR2 FQNEAQ (reference sequence). The CDR3 runs 16 residues. This chain's CDR3 is CASSPEGTGNTGELFF. In DNA form, the CDR3 reads TGTGCCAGCAGCCCCGAGGGGACAGGTAACACCGGGGAGCTGTTTTTT.

V gene TRBV4-2 combines with J gene TRBJ2-1; the match to TRBD2 covers 7 bases. There are 15 residues in the CDR3. V lost 0 bases to trimming and J lost 5 bases; unmatched junction nucleotides: 4. Germline-derived CDR1 and CDR2 are LGHNA and YNFKEQ. CDR3 amino acids: CASSQDSGTDNEQFF. CDR3 nucleotides: TGTGCCAGCAGCCAAGACAGCGGGACCGACAATGAGCAGTTCTTC.

The chain uses TRBV7-2 and TRBJ2-1; 11 nucleotides align to TRBD2. The V gene end was trimmed by 1 base and the J gene end by 4 bases; junction bases not matched to a gene: 3. Per the germline V gene, CDR1 is SGHTA and CDR2 is FQGNSA. The CDR3 contains 16 residues. The CDR3: CASSLVAGGEYNEQFF. The CDR3 region has the DNA TGTGCCAGCAGCTTAGTAGCGGGAGGGGAATACAATGAGCAGTTCTTC.

With regard to this clone: Other DNA sequences in this sample translate to the same CDR3. This chain uses TRBV6-5 with TRBJ2-7; D is unresolved. CDR1 and CDR2 (germline): MNHEY, SVGAGI. This CDR3 spans 14 amino acids. Trimming took 0 bases from V and 2 from J, leaving 8 bases between them. CDR3 DNA: TGTGCCAGCAGTTACTCAGGTCGGGCCTACGAGCAGTACTTC. It encodes CASSYSGRAYEQYF.

This chain links TRBV7-8 with TRBJ1-4; D remains ambiguous. Trimming shortened V by 7 bases and J by 0 bases, and 9 bases separated the two germline ends. The CDR3 extends over 14 amino acids. Germline assignment: CDR1 SGHVS and CDR2 FQNEAQ. The CDR3 reads CASTRTATNEKLFF. CDR3 sequence (DNA): TGTGCCAGCACCAGGACCGCAACTAATGAAAAACTGTTTTTT.

The V and J genes are TRBV5-6 and TRBJ2-7, with D tentatively TRBD1 (6 bases). V was cut by 9 bases and J by 4 bases, with 14 bases left in between. The CDR3 spans 12 residues. Per germline, CDR1 SGHDT and CDR2 YYEEEE. The CDR3 protein is CATSKGDYEQYF. As DNA, the CDR3 is TGTGCCACCTCGAAGGGGGATTACGAGCAGTACTTC.

CDR3: CASSLVPRGLGELFF. The DNA for the CDR3 is TGTGCCAGCAGCTTAGTCCCCAGGGGGCTTGGGGAGCTGTTTTTT. This chain joins TRBV7-2 and TRBJ2-2, with 8 bases lining up with TRBD1. CDR1 is SGHTA, CDR2 FQGNSA, per germline. This CDR3 spans 15 amino acids. Trimming cost V 1 base and J 8 bases; bases outside gene matches: 6.

The chain combines TRBV7-8 with TRBJ1-2; D uncertain. CDR3 length equals 13 residues. Germline-derived CDR1 and CDR2 are SGHVS and FQNEAQ. The V end was cut by 5 bases, the J end by 7 bases, with 14 bases between. CDR3 nucleotide sequence: TGTGCCAGCAGCCCCCCAGAGGCGCTTGGCTACACCTTC. This translates into CASSPPEALGYTF.

This chain connects TRBV7-4 to TRBJ1-3; TRBD1 might be the D (5 bases). The CDR3 loop spans 18 amino acids. The germline CDR1 and CDR2 sequences are SGHVT and SQSDAQ. The V end was cut by 9 bases, the J end by 6 bases, with 30 bases between. The CDR3 DNA is TGTGCCAGATGGGCCGGGGCACCAAAGTTTTATCCGGAAAACACCATATATTTT. This encodes CARWAGAPKFYPENTIYF.

The chain recombines TRBV10-3 with TRBJ2-1; 10 positions agree with TRBD2. V was clipped by 2 bases and J by 5 bases; unmatched bases: 3. This CDR3 region has 15 residues. CDR1 is ENHRY and CDR2 is SYGVKD in the germline V gene. CDR3 sequence reads: CAISEPLAGDNEQFF. CDR3 DNA: TGTGCCATCAGTGAGCCGCTAGCGGGAGACAATGAGCAGTTCTTC.

The genes are TRBV18 and TRBJ1-1, with 11 bases matching TRBD1. V dropped 0 bases and J dropped 1; count of bases not matched to a gene: 7. CDR3 length: 18 residues. In germline, CDR1 is KGHSH, CDR2 LQKENI. DNA for the CDR3: TGTGCCAGCTCACCACCCTGGACAGGGGGCAGGGGGAACACTGAAGCTTTCTTT. Residues: CASSPPWTGGRGNTEAFF. Based on the CDR3 plus reference TRBV18 and TRBJ1-1, the full variable domain is NAGVMQNPRHLVRRRGQEARLRCSPMKGHSHVYWYRQLPEEGLKFMVYLQKENIIDESGMPKERFSAEFPKEGPSILRIQQVVRGDSAAYFCASSPPWTGGRGNTEAFFGQGTRLTVV.

The chain joins TRBV28 to TRBJ1-5, with 8 bases that match TRBD1. The CDR3 is made up of 16 amino acids. Germline CDR1 reads MDHEN; CDR2 reads SYDVKM. The trim removed 3 bases at V and 6 bases at J, leaving 10 bases unmatched. CDR3 nucleotides: TGTGCCAGCAGTTTCCGCGGCGCAGGGGGCCCTCAGCCCCAGCATTTT. It codes for CASSFRGAGGPQPQHF.

V gene TRBV7-9 combines with J gene TRBJ2-7; 8 nucleotides align to TRBD2. Germline V gives CDR1 SEHNR, CDR2 FQNEAQ (reference sequence). This CDR3 has 14 amino acids. After removal of 5 bases from V and 2 bases from J, the junction contained 5 bases not matched to a gene. The CDR3 is CASSPIAGTYEQYF. CDR3 coding DNA: TGTGCCAGCAGCCCAATAGCGGGAACCTACGAGCAGTACTTC.

V is TRBV7-8 and J is TRBJ2-1; D is unclear. Trimming left V 10 bases short and J 4 bases short, with 11 bases between. Germline CDR1 reads SGHVS; CDR2 reads FQNEAQ. The CDR3 runs 12 residues. The CDR3 DNA reads TGTGCCATTGCTAGTAGTTACAATGAGCAGTTCTTC. Its protein product is CAIASSYNEQFF.

The rearrangement links TRBV7-9 to TRBJ2-1; D uncertain. The germline gives CDR1 SEHNR, CDR2 FQNEAQ (reference sequence). Trimming took 5 bases from V and 6 from J, leaving 14 bases between them. The CDR3 sequence is 14 residues long. CDR3 protein: CASSGPFSANEQFF. The CDR3 DNA follows: TGTGCCAGCAGCGGCCCCTTTTCGGCCAATGAGCAGTTCTTC.

As for this clone: The same CDR3 also results from other DNA sequences found in this sample. The rearrangement joins TRBV11-2 to TRBJ1-5, with D possibly TRBD1 on 5 matching bases. V shed 5 bases and J shed 7 bases, with 9 bases lying between them. There are 12 residues in the CDR3. CDR1 is SGHAT, CDR2 FQNNGV, per germline. Here the CDR3 DNA reads TGTGCCAGCAGCCTTGGGGGGCAGCCCCAGCATTTT. It specifies CASSLGGQPQHF.